This T cell receptor beta chain was profiled in a study of metastatic and nonmetastatic thyroid tumors. About the study: Thyroid patients, malignant and benign, had repertoires compared across blood and tumor or nodule tissue.

As processed by the authors: A distant-metastasis classifier for papillary thyroid cancer was built using CDR3 differences across clinicopathological groups. TCRdb reanalyzed the PCR reads via MiXCR. TCRdb's processing, not the authors' own work, is the source of the V and J calls. The table has roughly 14,000 clones, around a third seen once. V was trimmed by 0 bases and J by 7 bases, leaving 8 bases between them. Germline V CDR1 and CDR2: SGHAT, FQNNGV. This CDR3 is 13 amino acids long. This clone showed up just a few times. Thyroid surgery was performed in patients who had received no treatment beforehand.

The specimen sequenced was tumor tissue. This receptor was identified in a female donor with papillary thyroid cancer or a benign thyroid nodule (not recorded which). Some clones in this sample may be carry-over from other donors' samples. The rearrangement uses TRBV11-2 and TRBJ2-3; the D is unclear. CDR3 loop: CASSLDLSNTQYF. The CDR3 nucleotides are TGTGCCAGCAGCTTAGATCTGTCCAATACGCAGTATTTT.